Shown below are 28 T cell receptor beta chains from a single sample sequenced in a study of shared clonotypes between healthy human individuals. Sequencing was performed with immunoSEQ multiplex PCR; in TCRdb, only in-frame clones are kept and a portion is missing. The sample holds 2 million to 2.5 million clones; 90% to 95% are singletons and the top ten take approximately 0.35%. Sequenced material: naive CD4+ T cells from PBMCs. The subset: CD45RA+ positively selected. The receptor source for this set is a man younger than 30 in good health. Some clones in this sample may be carry-over from other donors' samples.

This clone has just one count. Other nucleotide sequences from this sample produce the same CDR3. This sequence joins TRBV29-1 and TRBJ1-2, with 7 bases aligning to TRBD1. Germline CDR1 SQVTM, CDR2 ANQGSEA. Trimming at V came to 6 bases and at J to 3 bases, leaving 1 base not matched to a gene. This CDR3 has 11 amino acids. This CDR3 is CSVGQDYGYTF. CDR3 DNA sequence: TGCAGCGTCGGACAGGACTATGGCTACACCTTC.

In DNA form, the CDR3 reads TGTGCCAGCAGCCTCGGCCGGGGAGCGGGAGTGGAGACCCAGTACTTC. Translating it yields CASSLGRGAGVETQYF. The rearrangement joins TRBV7-2 to TRBJ2-5; 8 bases agree with TRBD2. The germline gives CDR1 SGHTA, CDR2 FQGNSA. Losses at the gene ends were 5 bases for V and 5 bases for J; bases not matched to a gene: 13. CDR3 length: 16 amino acids. Variable domain in full (rest from reference TRBV7-2 and TRBJ2-5): GAGVSQSPSNKVTEKGKDVELRCDPISGHTALYWYRQSLGQGLEFLIYFQGNSAPDKSGLPSDRFSAERTGGSVSTLTIQRTQQEDSAVYLCASSLGRGAGVETQYFGPGTRLLVL.

This rearrangement joins TRBV28 to TRBJ1-1; D is perhaps TRBD1 (5 bases). V was trimmed by 10 bases and J by 7 bases, leaving 16 bases between them. Germline V gene lookup returns CDR1 MDHEN and CDR2 SYDVKM. The CDR3 loop spans 12 amino acids. CDR3 sequence (DNA): TGTGCCATACGGGGGGGTACTGATGAAGCTTTCTTT. Amino acid sequence: CAIRGGTDEAFF.

This rearrangement joins TRBV7-3 to TRBJ2-1, with D perhaps TRBD2 (6 bases). Germline V gene lookup returns CDR1 SGHTA and CDR2 FQGTGA. Trimming took 5 bases from V and 6 from J, leaving 17 bases between them. The CDR3 contains 15 residues. In DNA form, the CDR3 reads TGTGCCAGCAGCAAAACCGGGACTGAAACCAATGAGCAGTTCTTC. This sequence encodes CASSKTGTETNEQFF.

The chain combines TRBV10-3 with TRBJ2-7; D remains unclear. The CDR3 spans 13 residues. The ends were cut back, 3 bases at V and 2 bases at J, with 8 bases in the middle. Germline lookup yields CDR1 ENHRY and CDR2 SYGVKD. The CDR3 here is CAISEEVTYEQYF. In DNA, the CDR3 is TGTGCCATCAGTGAAGAGGTGACCTACGAGCAGTACTTC.

The chain recombines TRBV6-1 with TRBJ2-1; D is possibly TRBD1 (6 bases). Germline V lookup: CDR1 MNHNS, CDR2 SASEGT. V was shortened by 7 bases and J by 5 bases, with 18 bases between the two germline ends. There are 15 residues in the CDR3. CDR3 region: CASTLVGQINNEQFF. CDR3 in DNA: TGTGCCAGCACCCTAGTAGGACAGATAAACAATGAGCAGTTCTTC.

The CDR3 spells CASSPPSRVAGTQYF. DNA for the CDR3: TGTGCCAGCTCACCACCGAGCAGGGTGGCTGGGACCCAGTACTTC. V and J are TRBV18 and TRBJ2-5, with D perhaps matching TRBD1 (5 bases). This CDR3 comprises 15 residues. V lost 0 bases and J 7 bases, leaving 15 bases between the germline ends. The germline V gene has CDR1 KGHSH and CDR2 LQKENI.

The rearrangement joins TRBV7-8 to TRBJ2-7, with D unclear. V was cut by 5 bases and J by 3 bases, with 23 bases left in between. This CDR3 spans 17 amino acids. The germline CDR1 and CDR2 sequences are SGHVS and FQNEAQ. CDR3 residues: CASSPVVSRQMFYEQYF. In nucleotides, the CDR3 is TGTGCCAGCAGCCCCGTCGTAAGTAGGCAGATGTTCTACGAGCAGTACTTC.

CDR3 coding DNA: TGTGCCTGGAGTGACCGGAGGGAGCAGTACTTC. This codes for CAWSDRREQYF. The rearrangement uses TRBV30 and TRBJ2-7; possible D gene TRBD2, 5 bases. CDR1 and CDR2 (germline): GTSNPN, SVGIG (reference sequence). Trimming cost V 1 base and J 7 bases, with 8 bases left between them. This CDR3 contains 11 residues.

The chain joins TRBV5-1 to TRBJ2-3; perhaps TRBD2 as D (6 bases). The germline V and J ends were trimmed by 3 bases and 2 bases, with 16 bases remaining between them. Germline values: CDR1 SGHRS, CDR2 YFSETQ. The CDR3 covers 16 residues. The CDR3: CASSSRPGAATDTQYF. The CDR3 DNA follows: TGCGCCAGCAGCTCACGACCGGGAGCGGCCACAGATACGCAGTATTTT.

The J gene is TRBJ2-5, the V gene TRBV5-1; possible D gene TRBD2, 5 bases. The CDR3 covers 14 residues. Germline V gene sequence: CDR1 SGHRS, CDR2 YFSETQ. The V gene lost 4 bases and the J gene lost 5 bases, with 15 bases spanning the gap. The CDR3 region is CASSTASSGETQYF. The CDR3 DNA sequence: TGCGCCAGCAGCACCGCTAGCTCTGGCGAGACCCAGTACTTC.

The chain carries TRBV28 and TRBJ2-1, with D possibly being TRBD2 (6 bases). Trimming pared 7 bases from V and 1 base from J, leaving 11 bases between. The CDR3 sequence is 14 residues long. Germline V gives CDR1 MDHEN, CDR2 SYDVKM. CDR3 bases: TGTGCCAGCATCCTTAGCGGATCCTACAATGAGCAGTTCTTC. Its translation is CASILSGSYNEQFF.

The chain recombines TRBV25-1 with TRBJ2-1; 11 positions match TRBD2. Looked up from germline, CDR1 is MGHDK and CDR2 is SYGVNS. With V trimmed by 4 bases and J by 5 bases, 7 bases remained unmatched. The CDR3 spans 16 residues. Here the CDR3 DNA reads TGTGCCAGCAGTGGGCGACTAGCGGGACCGAACAATGAGCAGTTCTTC. Amino acid sequence: CASSGRLAGPNNEQFF.

The gene calls are TRBV18 and TRBJ1-2; D is perhaps TRBD1 (5 bases). Germline V gene data show CDR1 as KGHSH and CDR2 as LQKENI. The CDR3 has 17 residues. V shed 2 bases and J shed 4 bases, with 20 bases lying between them. The CDR3 loop is CASSPSDPGRRSYGYTF. The DNA of the CDR3 is TGTGCCAGCTCACCATCAGACCCGGGACGGAGGTCCTATGGCTACACCTTC.

V gene TRBV7-7 combines with J gene TRBJ2-5; D is undetermined. The CDR3 length is 14 residues. The germline V gene has CDR1 SSHAT and CDR2 FNYEAQ (reference sequence). V was shortened by 1 base and J by 1 base, with 7 bases between the two germline ends. Here the CDR3 DNA reads TGTGCCAGCAGCTTAGACAGAATCCAAGAGACCCAGTACTTC. Translated: CASSLDRIQETQYF.

This rearrangement joins TRBV12-5 to TRBJ2-3, with a possible D match to TRBD2 (6 bases). Germline V gene sequence: CDR1 LGHNT, CDR2 FRNRAP. With 3 bases removed from V and 8 bases from J, the gap between germline ends came to 9 bases. The CDR3 length is 12 residues. CDR3 DNA: TGTGCTAGTGGTTTAACGCGGGGTACGCAGTATTTT. Amino acid sequence: CASGLTRGTQYF.

This clone has only a few counts. The rearrangement links TRBV18 to TRBJ1-3; tentative D call: TRBD1 (6 bases). The CDR3 covers 15 residues. V was cut by 5 bases and J by 0 bases, with 11 bases left in between. From germline, CDR1 is KGHSH and CDR2 LQKENI. CDR3 in amino acids: CASSRVGHSGNTIYF. DNA for the CDR3: TGTGCCAGCTCAAGGGTGGGACACTCTGGAAACACCATATATTTT.

The CDR3 loop reads CASSPESNTQYF. The CDR3, as DNA: TGTGCCAGCTCACCGGAGAGTAATACGCAGTATTTT. The chain employs TRBV18 and TRBJ2-3; D ambiguous. This CDR3 is built from 12 residues. Looked up from germline, CDR1 is KGHSH and CDR2 is LQKENI. With 3 bases removed from V and 7 bases from J, the gap between germline ends came to 8 bases.

This chain connects TRBV27 to TRBJ1-5; 8 bases align to TRBD1. Germline V gives CDR1 MNHEY, CDR2 SMNVEV (reference sequence). The trim removed 5 bases at V and 4 bases at J, leaving 7 bases unmatched. The CDR3 loop spans 15 amino acids. The DNA of the CDR3 is TGTGCCAGCAGTATTAGGGGACAGGTAAATCAGCCCCAGCATTTT. Amino acid sequence: CASSIRGQVNQPQHF.

This sequence joins TRBV29-1 and TRBJ1-4; D is ambiguous. Germline V gives CDR1 SQVTM, CDR2 ANQGSEA. V lost 4 bases, J lost 0 bases, and 9 bases lay in between. The CDR3 contains 14 residues. The CDR3 loop is CSVGTVATNEKLFF. CDR3 DNA: TGCAGCGTTGGCACGGTTGCAACTAATGAAAAACTGTTTTTT.

The sample holds one count of this clone. This chain uses TRBV4-3 with TRBJ2-1; no clear D. V shed 0 bases and J shed 5 bases, with 11 bases lying between them. This CDR3 has 15 residues. Germline CDR1 is LGHNA and CDR2 is YSLEER. The CDR3 sequence: CASSQEVARHNEQFF. As DNA, the CDR3 is TGCGCCAGCAGCCAAGAGGTTGCCAGGCACAATGAGCAGTTCTTC.

About this clone itself: Other nucleotide sequences in the sample specify the same CDR3. This sequence joins TRBV7-9 and TRBJ1-5; D uncertain. Trimming took 5 bases from V and 0 from J, leaving 5 bases between them. Germline assignment: CDR1 SEHNR and CDR2 FQNEAQ (reference sequence). The CDR3 sequence is 13 residues long. CDR3 bases: TGTGCCAGCAGCCGCGATAGCAATCAGCCCCAGCATTTT. Translation gives CASSRDSNQPQHF. Supplemented by reference TRBV7-9 and TRBJ1-5, the full variable domain reads DTGVSQNPRHKITKRGQNVTFRCDPISEHNRLYWYRQTLGQGPEFLTYFQNEAQLEKSRLLSDRFSAERPKGSFSTLEIQRTEQGDSAMYLCASSRDSNQPQHFGDGTRLSIL.

This chain links TRBV6-4 with TRBJ2-1; D not resolved. This CDR3 is built from 14 residues. CDR1 and CDR2 (germline): MRHNA, SNTAGT. Trimming removed 0 bases at V and 9 bases at J, with 12 bases between. CDR3 protein: CASSDSGTRTEQFF. DNA for the CDR3: TGTGCCAGCAGTGACTCGGGTACCCGGACTGAGCAGTTCTTC.

The rearrangement uses TRBV19 and TRBJ2-1; 9 bases align to TRBD2. Unmatched junction bases numbered 17, after V lost 5 bases and J lost 9 bases. In germline, CDR1 is LNHDA, CDR2 SQIVND (reference sequence). The CDR3 runs to 17 residues. The CDR3 sequence: CASSLSVVAGESAEQFF. CDR3 DNA: TGTGCCAGTAGTCTCTCGGTGGTAGCGGGAGAGTCCGCTGAGCAGTTCTTC.

J is TRBJ2-1 and V is TRBV27; D uncertain. Trimming removed 5 bases at V and 9 bases at J, with 8 bases between. The CDR3 is made up of 11 amino acids. CDR1 is MNHEY, CDR2 SMNVEV, per germline (reference sequence). This CDR3 reads CASSLHGEQFF. Written as DNA, the CDR3 is TGTGCCAGCAGTCTCCATGGTGAGCAGTTCTTC.

In this sample, this clone turned up once. The V gene is TRBV7-2, the J gene TRBJ1-5, with a weak D call TRBD1 (5 bases). The CDR3 is made up of 14 amino acids. From germline, CDR1 is SGHTA and CDR2 FQGNSA. Deletions cut 5 bases from V and 3 bases from J, with 11 bases between. The CDR3 DNA follows: TGTGCCAGCAGCGCCGGGACGACCAATCAGCCCCAGCATTTT. Amino acid sequence: CASSAGTTNQPQHF.

This chain joins TRBV16 and TRBJ2-2, with D perhaps matching TRBD1 (6 bases). The CDR3 is made up of 14 amino acids. CDR1 and CDR2 from the germline V gene are KGHSY and FQNENV. V gave up 3 bases and J gave up 3 bases, with 8 bases separating them. The DNA for the CDR3 is TGTGCCAGCAGCCAGTGGACAGACACCGGGGAGCTGTTTTTT. Translated, it gives CASSQWTDTGELFF.

V and J are TRBV5-6 and TRBJ2-7; D unresolved. CDR1 is SGHDT, CDR2 YYEEEE, per germline. Trimming pared 5 bases from V and 2 bases from J, leaving 20 bases between. The CDR3 runs 16 residues. The CDR3 sequence is CASSPVSGRSTYEQYF. The DNA for the CDR3 is TGTGCCAGCAGTCCTGTTTCTGGACGGTCCACCTACGAGCAGTACTTC.